Listed below are T cell receptor beta chains from one sample, sequenced in a study of cytomegalovirus exposure and HLA in healthy donors. Data came from immunoSEQ multiplex PCR; TCRdb stores just in-frame clones and leaves some out. The sample consists of 190,000 or so clones, around 86% of them appearing once. The sequencing input was PBMCs. The source is a man aged 50 or older in good health and CMV-seronegative. Both conserved end residues are part of each CDR3. A D gene is named only where the DNA matches it firmly. The size field is filled for only some rows; it gives once, few, many or a size class.

D gene	V gene	clone size	J gene	CDR3 DNA	CDR3 protein
NA	TRBV6-5	NA	TRBJ1-6	TGTGCCAGCAGTGTGGGGGGATCACCCCTCCACTTT	CASSVGGSPLHF
NA	TRBV18	NA	TRBJ1-1	TGTGCCAGCTCACCACCTGTCCCTCAGGACACTGAAGCTTTCTTT	CASSPPVPQDTEAFF
NA	TRBV7-9	NA	TRBJ2-3	TGTTCCAGCAGCTTAGGCGTCGGGTTCACAGATACGCAGTATTTT	CSSSLGVGFTDTQYF
NA	TRBV9	NA	TRBJ2-2	TGTGCCAGCAGCCCCCGGACGGGAAACACCGGGGAGCTGTTTTTT	CASSPRTGNTGELFF
TRBD2	TRBV6-5	NA	TRBJ2-7	TGTGCCAGCAGTCTCAGCGGGGGAAGGTCCTACGAGCAGTACTTC	CASSLSGGRSYEQYF
NA	TRBV6-6	NA	TRBJ2-3	TGTGCCAGCAGTCCTCGAGGACTGAGAACAGATACGCAGTATTTT	CASSPRGLRTDTQYF
TRBD1	TRBV5-4	NA	TRBJ2-7	TGTGCCAGCAGAAAGGACAGGGAAGTGGATTACGAGCAGTACTTC	CASRKDREVDYEQYF
NA	TRBV6-5	NA	TRBJ2-1	TGTGCCAGCAGAAAGACAGACAATGAGCAGTTCTTC	CASRKTDNEQFF
TRBD2	TRBV2	NA	TRBJ2-1	TGTGCCAGCAGTACCGGGACTAGTGGTCTCGGTGAGCAGTTCTTC	CASSTGTSGLGEQFF
NA	TRBV30	NA	TRBJ1-6	TGTGCCTGGAGTGTTCGGGGGTTAAGCTCCTATAATTCACCCCTCCACTTT	CAWSVRGLSSYNSPLHF
NA	TRBV18	NA	TRBJ1-5	TGTGCCAGCTCACCAGGGGGACACACAAATCAGCCCCAGCATTTT	CASSPGGHTNQPQHF
NA	TRBV2	NA	TRBJ1-2	TGTGCCAGCAGTGTGACAGATGCTAACTATGGCTACACCTTC	CASSVTDANYGYTF
NA	TRBV7-9	NA	TRBJ1-4	TGTGCCAGCAGCTTGGGTTCGAGCGGGGGTGAAAAACTGTTTTTT	CASSLGSSGGEKLFF
TRBD1	TRBV2	few	TRBJ1-1	TGTGCCAGCAGTGATGAGGGGGCGCGCATGAACACTGAAGCTTTCTTT	CASSDEGARMNTEAFF